Shown below are 23 T cell receptor beta chains from a single sample sequenced in a study of post-analysis software for immune sequencing data. Broader study findings: Comparison of patients with controls showed five TRBV segments more frequent in patients, TRBV5-6, TRBV5-1 and TRBV20-1 among them.

Their recognized antigens are unknown. Unique molecular identifiers had been added to the TCR beta cDNA libraries. One entry per CDR3 protein results from TCRdb running MiXCR on the PCR reads. The sample consists of 700,000 to 800,000 distinct CDR3 sequences, less than 35% of them appearing once. The sequenced sample was blood. The receptors shown here come from a girl under 18 with multiple sclerosis.

A word on this clonotype: An end of the junction differs from the germline gene, which may be a read error. This chain uses TRBV25-1 with TRBJ1-4; TRBD1 aligns across 8 bases. This CDR3 is built from 15 residues. CDR1 and CDR2 from the germline V gene are MGHDK and SYGVNS. The CDR3, as DNA: TGTACCAGCAGTGAATGGACAGGGACAAATGAAAAACTGTTTTTT. It codes for CTSSEWTGTNEKLFF.

The chain combines TRBV29-1 with TRBJ1-1; D remains unclear. The V gene lost 3 bases and the J gene lost 2 bases, with 10 bases spanning the gap. The germline CDR1 and CDR2 sequences are SQVTM and ANQGSEA. The CDR3 extends over 13 amino acids. The CDR3 loop reads CSVEARLNTEAFF. Written as DNA, the CDR3 is TGCAGCGTTGAGGCCCGACTAAACACTGAAGCTTTCTTT.

There are a few counts of this clonotype. V is TRBV15 and J is TRBJ2-5; unclear D gene. Germline V gene sequence: CDR1 LNHNV, CDR2 YYDKDF (reference sequence). V lost 1 base, J lost 0 bases, and 12 bases lay in between. The CDR3 runs 16 residues. CDR3 amino acids: CATSRGSVRYQETQYF. The CDR3, as DNA: TGTGCCACCAGCAGAGGGTCGGTCAGGTACCAAGAGACCCAGTACTTC.

This clonotype was counted between two and nine times. The chain recombines TRBV29-1 with TRBJ2-3; D not resolved. V was cut by 5 bases and J by 0 bases, with 12 bases left in between. CDR3 length: 14 residues. Per the germline V gene, CDR1 is SQVTM and CDR2 is ANQGSEA. The DNA of the CDR3 is TGCAGCGTTTACAGACCCCCTAGCACAGATACGCAGTATTTT. Translating it yields CSVYRPPSTDTQYF.

In this sample, this clonotype turned up a few times. The chain recombines TRBV3-1 with TRBJ2-7; possibly TRBD1 for D (5 bases). The CDR3 is 15 residues long. V gave up 0 bases and J gave up 6 bases, with 15 bases separating them. Germline values: CDR1 LGHDT, CDR2 YNNKEL (reference sequence). CDR3 DNA: TGTGCCAGCAGCCAAGAGCGGCAGGGCCTGGGCGAGCAGTACTTC. It encodes CASSQERQGLGEQYF.

The chain's CDR3 is CASRAGTSGTYEQYF. CDR3 nucleotide sequence: TGCGCCAGCAGGGCCGGGACTAGCGGGACCTACGAGCAGTACTTC. The chain is built from TRBV4-3 and TRBJ2-7, with 13 bases that match TRBD2. CDR3 size: 15 residues. Trimming cost V 6 bases and J 2 bases; bases outside gene matches: 4. Germline CDR1 is LGHNA and CDR2 is YSLEER.

The chain combines TRBV2 with TRBJ2-3, with 7 bases aligning to TRBD2. Germline V CDR1 and CDR2: SNHLY, FYNNEI. The CDR3 spans 12 residues. J was trimmed by 6 bases and V by 8 bases; bases with no gene match: 5. The CDR3 DNA sequence: TGTGCCAGCGCCCTAGCGGCGGATACGCAGTATTTT. Translating gives CASALAADTQYF. Supplemented by reference TRBV2 and TRBJ2-3, the full variable domain reads EPEVTQTPSHQVTQMGQEVILRCVPISNHLYFYWYRQILGQKVEFLVSFYNNEISEKSEIFDDQFSVERPDGSNFTLKIRSTKLEDSAMYFCASALAADTQYFGPGTRLTVL.

This clonotype was picked up a small number of times. J is TRBJ2-7 and V is TRBV7-2; 9 bases agree with TRBD2. V lost 5 bases to trimming and J lost 6 bases; unmatched junction nucleotides: 8. Germline CDR1 is SGHTA and CDR2 is FQGNSA. The CDR3 spans 14 residues. This CDR3 is CASSHPRTSAEQYF. CDR3 bases: TGTGCCAGCAGCCACCCCCGGACTAGCGCCGAGCAGTACTTC.

This clonotype turned up a few times. The J gene is TRBJ2-7, the V gene TRBV15; 11 bases are shared with TRBD2. CDR3 length: 23 residues. Germline V gene data show CDR1 as LNHNV and CDR2 as YYDKDF (reference sequence). V shed 0 bases and J 0 bases; nucleotides not matched to a gene: 22. CDR3 coding DNA: TGTGCCACCAGCAGAGATTATAGAGGCGGTGGGACTAGCGGAGAAATGAGCTCCTACGAGCAGTACTTC. It specifies CATSRDYRGGGTSGEMSSYEQYF.

This clonotype appeared many times. The chain links TRBV6-5 to TRBJ1-2; 8 bases align to TRBD1. Losses at the gene ends were 6 bases for V and 12 bases for J; bases not matched to a gene: 9. This CDR3 contains 12 residues. The germline CDR1 and CDR2 sequences are MNHEY and SVGAGI. As DNA, the CDR3 is TGTGCCAGCAGCAGTGGACAGGGCCATAACACCTTC. Protein: CASSSGQGHNTF.

The chain employs TRBV5-4 and TRBJ2-1, with 8 bases identical to TRBD2. The CDR3 is 17 residues long. Germline CDR1 reads SGHNT; CDR2 reads YYREEE (reference sequence). V lost 4 bases to trimming and J lost 3 bases; unmatched junction nucleotides: 12. This CDR3 is CASSPGDSGGVYNEQFF. For the CDR3, the DNA is TGTGCCAGCAGCCCGGGCGATTCGGGAGGGGTCTACAATGAGCAGTTCTTC. The variable domain in full, completed from reference TRBV5-4 and TRBJ2-1, reads ETGVTQSPTHLIKTRGQQVTLRCSSQSGHNTVSWYQQALGQGPQFIFQYYREEENGRGNFPPRFSGLQFPNYSSELNVNALELDDSALYLCASSPGDSGGVYNEQFFGPGTRLTVL.

The chain combines TRBV6-5 with TRBJ1-1; D not certain. Trimming took 0 bases from V and 2 from J, leaving 7 bases between them. This CDR3 contains 14 residues. Looked up from germline, CDR1 is MNHEY and CDR2 is SVGAGI. CDR3 region: CASSYSRINTEAFF. The CDR3 DNA reads TGTGCCAGCAGTTACTCGAGGATCAACACTGAAGCTTTCTTT.

This clonotype was seen a handful of times. The chain employs TRBV9 and TRBJ1-2; no firm D call. The CDR3 runs to 15 residues. Per the germline V gene, CDR1 is SGDLS and CDR2 is YYNGEE. Trimming stripped 4 bases from V and 2 bases from J, with 15 bases between. DNA of the CDR3: TGTGCCAGCAGCCCCACAGATTTACAGAACTATGGCTACACCTTC. This sequence encodes CASSPTDLQNYGYTF.

This chain links TRBV20-1 with TRBJ1-1; D remains unclear. Germline loops: CDR1 DFQATT, CDR2 SNEGSKA (reference sequence). The CDR3 runs to 13 residues. The V and J ends lost 0 bases and 5 bases respectively, with 10 bases between them. CDR3 residues: CSARDAGDTEAFF. The CDR3 nucleotides are TGCAGTGCTAGAGATGCTGGGGATACTGAAGCTTTCTTT.

This clonotype was counted at least ten times. This sequence joins TRBV29-1 and TRBJ2-7; possibly TRBD1 or TRBD2 for D (7 bases each). Trimming stripped 4 bases from V and 2 bases from J, with 18 bases between. Germline assignment: CDR1 SQVTM and CDR2 ANQGSEA. The CDR3 spans 15 residues. CDR3 DNA: TGCAGCGTTGTAAGGGGGAGGGGGCCCCCCTACGAGCAGTACTTC. Protein sequence: CSVVRGRGPPYEQYF.

V gene TRBV5-5 combines with J gene TRBJ2-7; 7 positions match TRBD2. The junction had 8 bases not matched to a gene; V was cut back by 4 bases and J by 1 base. Germline V gene sequence: CDR1 SGHKS, CDR2 YYEKEE (reference sequence). This CDR3 spans 15 amino acids. CDR3 amino acids: CASSSSGTMSYEQYF. The CDR3 nucleotides are TGTGCCAGCAGCAGTTCCGGGACTATGTCCTACGAGCAGTACTTC.

V usage is TRBV20-1 and J usage is TRBJ2-3; 7 nucleotides align to TRBD2. Germline V CDR1 and CDR2: DFQATT, SNEGSKA (reference sequence). With V trimmed by 6 bases and J by 0 bases, 15 bases remained unmatched. The CDR3 covers 17 residues. CDR3 DNA: TGCAGTGCCCCCCCCCGCGGGGGATGGTACAGCACAGATACGCAGTATTTT. It encodes CSAPPRGGWYSTDTQYF.

The chain links TRBV4-3 to TRBJ2-1, with 10 bases identical to TRBD2. The CDR3 loop spans 16 amino acids. V lost 1 base, J lost 12 bases, and 12 bases stayed unmatched. From germline, CDR1 is LGHNA and CDR2 YSLEER. The CDR3 bases are TGCGCCAGCAGCCAAGGTGCTAGCGGGAGCGGGTATGGGCAGTTCTTC. Its protein product is CASSQGASGSGYGQFF.

The gene calls are TRBV7-2 and TRBJ2-7, with D uncertain. Trimming stripped 4 bases from V and 4 bases from J, with 11 bases between. This CDR3 has 13 amino acids. Per the germline V gene, CDR1 is SGHTA and CDR2 is FQGNSA. CDR3 coding DNA: TGTGCCAGCAGCTCGATTTTTCTGTACGAGCAGTACTTC. This gives the protein CASSSIFLYEQYF. Using reference TRBV7-2 and TRBJ2-7 for the parts outside the CDR3, the full variable domain is GAGVSQSPSNKVTEKGKDVELRCDPISGHTALYWYRQSLGQGLEFLIYFQGNSAPDKSGLPSDRFSAERTGGSVSTLTIQRTQQEDSAVYLCASSSIFLYEQYFGPGTRLTVT.

This chain connects TRBV12-3 or TRBV12-4 to TRBJ1-4; D may be TRBD1 (6 bases). This CDR3 spans 14 amino acids. Trimming removed 2 bases from V and 7 bases from J, with 11 bases in between. The CDR3 loop reads CASSLRQASEKLFF. CDR3 bases: TGTGCCAGCAGTTTACGACAGGCTTCTGAAAAACTGTTTTTT.

This clonotype was detected ten times or more. This rearrangement joins TRBV4-1 to TRBJ1-2; D not certain. The CDR3 runs 15 residues. Germline CDR1 is MGHRA and CDR2 is YSYEKL. Between the trimmed V and J ends, which lost 0 bases and 1 base, there was a span of 9 bases. The CDR3 protein is CASSQDILSNYGYTF. The CDR3 region has the DNA TGCGCCAGCAGCCAAGATATATTGAGTAACTATGGCTACACCTTC.

The V gene is TRBV7-2, the J gene TRBJ2-7; D not certain. CDR1 and CDR2 from the germline V gene are SGHTA and FQGNSA. V was trimmed by 5 bases and J by 2 bases, leaving 19 bases between them. The CDR3 contains 16 residues. CDR3 in DNA: TGTGCCAGCAGCCCCGGTCGGTCGCGAACGGCCTACGAGCAGTACTTC. It codes for CASSPGRSRTAYEQYF.

This clonotype was seen a few times. J is TRBJ2-5 and V is TRBV7-9; tentatively, D is TRBD1 or TRBD2 (6 bases each). The CDR3 has 13 residues. Germline V gene data show CDR1 as SEHNR and CDR2 as FQNEAQ (reference sequence). The ends were cut back, 8 bases at V and 2 bases at J, with 12 bases in the middle. CDR3 loop: CASGGPFQETQYF. The CDR3 DNA reads as TGTGCCAGCGGGGGGCCTTTTCAAGAGACCCAGTACTTC.